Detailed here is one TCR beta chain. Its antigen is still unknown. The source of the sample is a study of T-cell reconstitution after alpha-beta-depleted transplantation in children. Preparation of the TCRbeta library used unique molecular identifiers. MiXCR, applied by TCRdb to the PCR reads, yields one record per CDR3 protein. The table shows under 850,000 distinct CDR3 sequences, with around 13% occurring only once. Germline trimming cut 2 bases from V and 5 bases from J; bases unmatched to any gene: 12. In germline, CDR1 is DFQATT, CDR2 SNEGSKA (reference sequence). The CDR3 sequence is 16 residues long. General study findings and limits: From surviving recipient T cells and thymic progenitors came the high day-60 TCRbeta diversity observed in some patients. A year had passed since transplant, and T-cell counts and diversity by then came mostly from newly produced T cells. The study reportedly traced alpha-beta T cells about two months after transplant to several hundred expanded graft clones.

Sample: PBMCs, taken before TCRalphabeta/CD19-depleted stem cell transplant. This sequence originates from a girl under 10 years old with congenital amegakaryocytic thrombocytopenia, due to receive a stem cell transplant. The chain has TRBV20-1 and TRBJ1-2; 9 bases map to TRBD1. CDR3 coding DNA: TGCAGTGCTAGACCAACCTCGGGACAGGGTAGTTATGGCTACACCTTC. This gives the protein CSARPTSGQGSYGYTF.